A selection of T cell receptor beta chains follows, all from one sample in a study of control samples from healthy donors and cancer patients. Using immunoSEQ multiplex PCR, the repertoire was profiled, and TCRdb retains in-frame clones only, with some absent. The data contain tens of thousands of clones, less than 85% of them seen just once; the ten biggest clones take up roughly 50%. Sample: blood. Receptor source: a man in his 60s in good health. Both conserved end residues are part of each CDR3. The order of the fields is V gene, J gene, D gene, clone size, CDR3 protein, CDR3 DNA. D genes are given only for firm matches. Expanded clones are given a class, and other clones once, few, many or no size at all.

>TRBV2|TRBJ1-1|TRBD1|-
CASRVDRGPEAFF
TGTGCCAGCAGGGTCGACAGGGGGCCTGAAGCTTTCTTT
>TRBV11-2|TRBJ2-5|TRBD2|-
CASSLELAVQETQYF
TGTGCCAGCAGCTTAGAACTAGCGGTACAAGAGACCCAGTACTTC
>TRBV3-1/TRBV3-2|TRBJ1-1|-|-
CASSRTSNTEAFF
TGTGCCAGCAGTCGGACATCGAACACTGAAGCTTTCTTT
>TRBV4-3|TRBJ1-2|-|once
CASSQDLRQLLGKGYTF
TGCGCCAGCAGCCAAGATCTAAGACAGCTCCTGGGGAAGGGCTACACCTTC
>TRBV28|TRBJ1-2|-|-
CASSLQGRFHGYTF
TGTGCCAGCAGTTTACAGGGGCGGTTTCATGGCTACACCTTC
>TRBV24-1|TRBJ1-2|-|-
CATSDPDSSANYGYTF
TGTGCCACCAGTGACCCTGACAGCTCGGCTAACTATGGCTACACCTTC
>TRBV7-3|TRBJ2-2|-|-
CASSLQPGAGELFF
TGTGCCAGCAGCCTCCAGCCCGGGGCCGGGGAGCTGTTTTTT
>TRBV30|TRBJ1-1|-|-
CACGKASNTEAFF
TGTGCCTGTGGGAAGGCCTCGAACACTGAAGCTTTCTTT
>TRBV29-1|TRBJ1-6|TRBD1|-
CSVGDRGSPLHF
TGCAGCGTTGGGGACAGGGGTTCACCCCTCCACTTT
>TRBV2|TRBJ2-7|-|once
CASSEDSSYEQYF
TGTGCCAGCAGTGAAGACAGCTCCTACGAGCAGTACTTC
>TRBV6-5|TRBJ2-2|-|-
CASSYDGHAGELFF
TGTGCCAGCAGTTACGATGGTCATGCCGGGGAGCTGTTTTTT
>TRBV30|TRBJ1-5|-|once
CAWSVKAANQPQHF
TGTGCCTGGAGTGTGAAAGCCGCTAATCAGCCTCAGCATTTT
>TRBV11-1|TRBJ1-3|-|-
CASSLEASSGNTIYF
TGTGCCAGCAGCTTAGAGGCGAGCTCTGGAAACACCATATATTTT
>TRBV5-1|TRBJ2-5|-|-
CASSTGSESQYF
TGCGCCAGCAGCACCGGGTCAGAGAGTCAGTACTTC
>TRBV2|TRBJ1-2|-|-
CASSARGAQYGYTF
TGTGCCAGCAGTGCCCGGGGGGCCCAATATGGCTACACCTTC
>TRBV19|TRBJ2-2|-|-
CASSIIQSGSNTGELFF
TGTGCCAGTAGTATAATTCAGTCCGGGTCAAACACCGGGGAGCTGTTTTTT
>TRBV5-1|TRBJ2-1|-|once
CASSGIRGPRLYEQFF
TGCGCCAGCAGCGGCATACGGGGGCCCCGGCTTTACGAGCAGTTCTTC
>TRBV2|TRBJ2-5|-|-
CASSWGGQVQETQYF
TGTGCCAGCAGCTGGGGGGGACAGGTACAAGAGACCCAGTACTTC
>TRBV5-1|TRBJ1-1|TRBD1|-
CASSLDTGVGKAFF
TGCGCCAGCAGCTTGGACACAGGGGTAGGAAAAGCTTTCTTT
>TRBV29-1|TRBJ2-7|-|-
CSVELGTYEQYF
TGCAGCGTTGAACTGGGAACCTACGAGCAGTACTTC
>TRBV30|TRBJ1-5|-|-
CAWSVQTGNQPQHF
TGTGCCTGGAGTGTACAGACAGGCAATCAGCCCCAGCATTTT
>TRBV3-1/TRBV3-2|TRBJ2-1|-|-
CAVASGGRGNEQFF
TGTGCCGTCGCATCGGGAGGAAGGGGGAATGAGCAGTTCTTC
>TRBV10-3|TRBJ2-3|-|once
CATFRGQKVTDTQYF
TGTGCCACCTTCAGAGGCCAAAAAGTCACAGATACGCAGTATTTT
>TRBV9|TRBJ1-3|-|-
CASSVGVSGNTIYF
TGTGCCAGCAGCGTAGGAGTCTCTGGAAACACCATATATTTT
>TRBV19|TRBJ1-1|-|-
CASSIGRGIEPNTEAFF
TGTGCCAGTAGTATCGGCAGGGGAATCGAGCCAAACACTGAAGCTTTCTTT
>TRBV7-3|TRBJ2-3|TRBD2|-
CASSFRLAGVTDPNTDTQYF
TGTGCCAGCAGCTTCCGTCTAGCGGGGGTCACCGACCCCAATACAGATACGCAGTATTTT
>TRBV7-2|TRBJ2-5|-|-
CASSPTLETQYF
TGTGCCAGCAGCCCAACTTTGGAGACCCAGTACTTC
>TRBV4-1|TRBJ2-5|TRBD2|once
CASSQRGATSGKETQYF
TGCGCCAGCAGCCAAAGAGGAGCGACTAGCGGGAAAGAGACCCAGTACTTC
>TRBV3-1/TRBV3-2|TRBJ2-1|TRBD2|-
CASSQQRSGRATNEQFF
TGTGCCAGCAGCCAGCAGAGAAGCGGGAGGGCCACCAATGAGCAGTTCTTC
>TRBV2|TRBJ1-2|-|few
CASREDRRGYTF
TGTGCCAGCAGAGAGGACAGAAGAGGCTACACCTTC
>TRBV30|TRBJ2-7|TRBD1|-
CAWTLGQGAAYEQYF
TGTGCCTGGACCTTGGGGCAGGGGGCCGCCTACGAGCAGTACTTC
>TRBV29-1|TRBJ1-3|-|-
CSVGGTTGDSGNTIYF
TGCAGCGTCGGCGGTACGACAGGAGACTCTGGAAACACCATATATTTT
>TRBV10-1|TRBJ2-1|TRBD2|-
CASSDLPRGRDEQFF
TGCGCCAGCAGTGATCTTCCCCGAGGGAGGGATGAGCAGTTCTTC
>TRBV7-8|TRBJ1-1|-|-
CASSIDTNTEAFF
TGTGCCAGCAGTATTGACACGAACACTGAAGCTTTCTTT
>TRBV5-1|TRBJ2-1|TRBD2|-
CASSPGLAGGVEQFF
TGCGCCAGCAGCCCCGGACTAGCGGGGGGAGTTGAGCAGTTCTTC
>TRBV19|TRBJ2-3|TRBD2|-
CASSSLTSGGIDTQYF
TGTGCCAGTAGTTCACTCACTAGCGGGGGAATAGATACGCAGTATTTT
>TRBV24-1|TRBJ1-2|-|-
CATRGGGGGYTF
TGTGCCACCAGGGGCGGTGGAGGTGGCTACACCTTC
>TRBV19|TRBJ1-1|-|-
CASSQQARNTEAFF
TGTGCCAGTAGCCAACAGGCCCGGAACACTGAAGCTTTCTTT
>TRBV5-1|TRBJ2-3|TRBD2|-
CASSLVQGGTDTQYF
TGCGCCAGCAGCTTGGTCCAGGGAGGGACAGATACGCAGTATTTT
>TRBV27|TRBJ1-2|TRBD1|-
CASSRVEGAYGYTF
TGTGCCAGTTCAAGAGTGGAGGGGGCCTATGGCTACACCTTC
>TRBV5-6|TRBJ2-7|TRBD2|-
CASSSLAGGRYEQYF
TGTGCCAGCAGCTCGCTGGCGGGAGGCAGGTACGAGCAGTACTTC
>TRBV18|TRBJ1-1|-|-
CASGDLNTEAFF
TGTGCCAGCGGGGACCTGAACACTGAAGCTTTCTTT
>TRBV28|TRBJ1-4|-|-
CASSLVQGEGEKLFF
TGTGCCAGCAGTTTAGTGCAGGGAGAAGGGGAAAAACTGTTTTTT
>TRBV7-9|TRBJ1-6|-|-
CASSPEAQGNSPLHF
TGTGCCAGCAGCCCAGAAGCCCAGGGGAATTCACCCCTCCACTTT
>TRBV5-4|TRBJ2-1|-|-
CASSFPGRGPNEQFF
TGTGCCAGCAGCTTCCCCGGCCGAGGGCCGAATGAGCAGTTCTTC
>TRBV27|TRBJ1-5|-|once
CASSPSFDSNQPQHF
TGTGCCAGCAGTCCCTCGTTCGATAGCAATCAGCCCCAGCATTTT
>TRBV9|TRBJ2-3|-|few
CASSVGSTDTQYF
TGTGCCAGCAGCGTAGGTAGCACAGATACGCAGTATTTT
>TRBV5-1|TRBJ2-7|TRBD2|-
CASSLLTSGTYEQYF
TGCGCCAGCAGCTTGCTGACTAGCGGGACCTACGAGCAGTACTTC
>TRBV2|TRBJ2-5|-|-
CASRLLEETQYF
TGTGCCAGCAGACTACTAGAAGAGACCCAGTACTTC
>TRBV30|TRBJ1-1|-|-
CAWLTGRSISAEAFF
TGTGCCTGGTTGACAGGTCGATCTATAAGTGCTGAAGCTTTCTTT
>TRBV27|TRBJ1-6|-|few
CATSARALDNSPLHF
TGTGCCACCTCAGCCAGGGCCCTCGATAATTCACCCCTCCACTTT
>TRBV5-1|TRBJ1-6|TRBD1|few
CASSPYGGTASFNSPLHF
TGCGCCAGCAGTCCCTACGGAGGGACAGCCTCTTTTAATTCACCCCTCCACTTT
>TRBV19|TRBJ1-6|-|few
CASSVHRSLDNSPLHF
TGTGCCAGTAGCGTCCACCGGTCCCTCGATAATTCACCCCTCCACTTT
>TRBV7-8|TRBJ1-1|TRBD1|-
CASNLPGQMNTEAFF
TGTGCCAGCAACTTACCGGGACAGATGAACACTGAAGCTTTCTTT
>TRBV12-3/TRBV12-4|TRBJ1-1|-|-
CASRQGRTEAFF
TGTGCCAGCCGGCAGGGCAGGACTGAAGCTTTCTTT
>TRBV6-6|TRBJ1-3|-|-
CASSYGQGGNTIYF
TGTGCCAGCAGCTACGGACAAGGGGGAAACACCATATATTTT
>TRBV18|TRBJ1-4|-|-
CASSLQGRGEKLFF
TGTGCCAGCTCTCTACAGGGTCGGGGTGAAAAACTGTTTTTT